The T cell receptor beta chain under discussion was sequenced for a study of shared clonotypes between healthy human individuals. Study-wide results and caveats: Measured sharing among donors was expected to vary with sequencing depth.

Donors comprised only Caucasian adults living in Nashville, Tennessee. A CD45RA-negative memory subset and a CD45RA+ naive subset were separated from the CD4+ cells. Germline assignment: CDR1 MNHNS and CDR2 SASEGT. Trimming removed 6 bases at V and 3 bases at J, with 15 bases between. CDR3 length: 14 residues. This clone showed up just once. The antigen is not known. Only in-frame clones appear in the TCRdb table, and some are missing; sequencing was by immunoSEQ multiplex PCR. The sample lists some 550,000 clones; about 96% were seen once. This receptor was obtained from a woman aged 25 to 39 in good health. The sequenced material came from naive CD4+ T cells sorted from blood. Described subset: CD45RA+ positively selected. The J gene is TRBJ2-7, the V gene TRBV6-1; TRBD1 is a possible D gene (6 bases). The CDR3 nucleotides read TGTGCCAGCAGGATGACAGGATTCGACTACGAGCAGTACTTC. Its protein product is CASRMTGFDYEQYF.